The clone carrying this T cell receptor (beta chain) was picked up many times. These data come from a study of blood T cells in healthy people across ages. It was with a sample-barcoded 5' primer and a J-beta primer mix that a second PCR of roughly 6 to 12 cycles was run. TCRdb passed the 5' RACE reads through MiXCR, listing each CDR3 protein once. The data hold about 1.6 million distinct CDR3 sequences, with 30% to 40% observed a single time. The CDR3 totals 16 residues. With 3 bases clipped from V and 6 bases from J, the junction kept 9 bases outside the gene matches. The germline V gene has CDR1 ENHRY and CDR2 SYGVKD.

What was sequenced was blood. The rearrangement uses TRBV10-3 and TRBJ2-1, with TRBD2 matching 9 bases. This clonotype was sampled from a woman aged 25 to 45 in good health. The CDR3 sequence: CAISDPRGGRANEQFF. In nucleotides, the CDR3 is TGTGCCATCAGTGACCCCCGTGGCGGGAGGGCCAATGAGCAGTTCTTC.